This T cell receptor beta chain was identified in a study of shared clonotypes between healthy human individuals. V gave up 8 bases and J gave up 1 base; unmatched junction bases: 7. This CDR3 comprises 17 residues. Per germline, CDR1 ENHRY and CDR2 SYGVKD. Regarding this clone: Its antigen is as yet unknown.

Sequencing was performed with immunoSEQ multiplex PCR; in TCRdb, only in-frame clones are kept and a portion is missing. Of around 2.5 million clones in the sample, over 85% were seen once. Donors were healthy HIV-negative adults without recent acute infections or vaccinations. Partitioning of CD4+ cells yielded a CD45RA+ naive subset and a CD45RA-negative memory subset. Overall study results and limits: Although depth was large, rarefaction showed that sequencing of the sorted subsets was incomplete. Shared clonotypes across all four donors exceeded non-shared ones in generation probability.

The chain has TRBV10-3 and TRBJ2-6; 11 bases line up with TRBD1. The origin of this receptor is a man aged 18 to 30 in good health. Some clones in this sample may be carry-over from other donors' samples. The sequenced material came from naive CD4+ T cells from PBMCs. Subset noted: CD45RA+ positively selected. The CDR3 loop is CAIGRDRGYSGANVLTF. CDR3 sequence (DNA): TGTGCCATCGGTCGGGACAGGGGGTATTCTGGGGCCAACGTCCTGACTTTC.